This T cell receptor beta chain was sequenced during a study of vaccination and CD4 T cells after COVID-19. Whole-study context: Two Hispanic individuals were among six male and four female convalescent patients.

The treatment denotes: roughly 10-day PBMC culture with coronavirus spike peptide pools or control peptides (ViraFEST assay). There were positive PCR dates ranging from March to December 2020, all predating US Alpha, Beta and Delta variants. Both day 3 and day 7 involved replacing half of the medium with fresh IL-2 medium. Scientists separated out CD4+ T cells through negative selection following 10 days in culture. V was trimmed by 2 bases and J by 0 bases, leaving 8 bases between them. This CDR3 has 14 residues. Oncomine TCR Beta short-read sequencing was applied to DNA from cultured CD4+ T cells. Each CDR3 protein is one row after TCRdb ran MiXCR on the PCR reads. This sample has approximately 4,200 distinct CDR3 sequences, with roughly a fifth found just once. A few counts support this clonotype. Antigen specificity is unknown.

The sample was CD4+ T cells from blood, cultured in vitro. The clonotype comes from a human donor who had recovered from COVID-19. The genes are TRBV5-3 and TRBJ1-2, with D possibly TRBD1 on 5 matching bases. Being an ORF, TRBV5-3 has a function that is uncertain. The CDR3 loop reads CARSFREANYGYTF. The DNA for the CDR3 is TGTGCCAGAAGCTTCAGGGAAGCTAACTATGGCTACACCTTC.